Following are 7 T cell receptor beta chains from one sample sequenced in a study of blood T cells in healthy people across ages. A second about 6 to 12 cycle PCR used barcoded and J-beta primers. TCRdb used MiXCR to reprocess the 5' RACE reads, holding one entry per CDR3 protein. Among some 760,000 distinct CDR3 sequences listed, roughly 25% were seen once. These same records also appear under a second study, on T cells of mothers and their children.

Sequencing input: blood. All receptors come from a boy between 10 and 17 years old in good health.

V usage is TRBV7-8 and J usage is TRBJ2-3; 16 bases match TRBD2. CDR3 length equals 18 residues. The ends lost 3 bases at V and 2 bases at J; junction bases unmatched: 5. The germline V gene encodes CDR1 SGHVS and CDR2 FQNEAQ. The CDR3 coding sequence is TGTGCCAGCAGCTTGGGACTAGCGGGGGGGCTCCTCACAGATACGCAGTATTTT. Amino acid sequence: CASSLGLAGGLLTDTQYF. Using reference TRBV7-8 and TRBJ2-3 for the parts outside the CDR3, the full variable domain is GAGVSQSPRYKVAKRGQDVALRCDPISGHVSLFWYQQALGQGPEFLTYFQNEAQLDKSGLPSDRFFAERPEGSVSTLKIQRTQQEDSAVYLCASSLGLAGGLLTDTQYFGPGTRLTVL.

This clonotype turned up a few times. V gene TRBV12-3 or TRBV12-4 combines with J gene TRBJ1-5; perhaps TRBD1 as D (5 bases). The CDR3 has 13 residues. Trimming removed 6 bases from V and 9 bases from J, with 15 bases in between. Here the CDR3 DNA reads TGTGCCAGCAGCCCTGAGGGGTTAGGGCCCCAGCATTTT. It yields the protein CASSPEGLGPQHF.

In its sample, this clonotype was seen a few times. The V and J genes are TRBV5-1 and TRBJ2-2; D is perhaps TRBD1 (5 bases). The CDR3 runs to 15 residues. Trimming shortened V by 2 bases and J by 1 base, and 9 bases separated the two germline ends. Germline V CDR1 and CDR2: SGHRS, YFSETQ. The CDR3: CASSFTGENTGELFF. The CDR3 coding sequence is TGCGCCAGCAGCTTTACAGGAGAGAACACCGGGGAGCTGTTTTTT.

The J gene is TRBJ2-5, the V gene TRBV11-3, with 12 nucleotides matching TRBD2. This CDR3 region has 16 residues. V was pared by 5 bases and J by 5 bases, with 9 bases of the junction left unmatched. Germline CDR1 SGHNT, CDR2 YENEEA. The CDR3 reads CASSDGLAGPTETQYF. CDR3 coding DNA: TGTGCCAGCAGCGACGGACTAGCGGGACCTACGGAGACCCAGTACTTC.

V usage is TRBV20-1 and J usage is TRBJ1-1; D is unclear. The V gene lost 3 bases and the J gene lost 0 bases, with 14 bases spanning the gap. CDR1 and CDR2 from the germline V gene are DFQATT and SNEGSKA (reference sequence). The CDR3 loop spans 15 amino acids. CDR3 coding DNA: TGCAGTGCTAGGGAAGGGTCCTATTTGAACACTGAAGCTTTCTTT. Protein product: CSAREGSYLNTEAFF.

In DNA, the CDR3 is TGTGCCAGCAGTTTAACAGGGACGGGGCAGCCCCAGCATTTT. It codes for CASSLTGTGQPQHF. V gene TRBV12-3 or TRBV12-4 combines with J gene TRBJ1-5; D is possibly TRBD1 (6 bases). With 2 bases removed from V and 7 bases from J, the gap between germline ends came to 12 bases. CDR3 length: 14 residues.

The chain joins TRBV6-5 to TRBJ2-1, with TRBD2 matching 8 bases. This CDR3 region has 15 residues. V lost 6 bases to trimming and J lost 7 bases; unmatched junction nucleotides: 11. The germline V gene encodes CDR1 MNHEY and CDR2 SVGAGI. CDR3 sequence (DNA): TGTGCCAGCAGCCCCCGGCGGGGGGCTGGAAATGAGCAGTTCTTC. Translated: CASSPRRGAGNEQFF.